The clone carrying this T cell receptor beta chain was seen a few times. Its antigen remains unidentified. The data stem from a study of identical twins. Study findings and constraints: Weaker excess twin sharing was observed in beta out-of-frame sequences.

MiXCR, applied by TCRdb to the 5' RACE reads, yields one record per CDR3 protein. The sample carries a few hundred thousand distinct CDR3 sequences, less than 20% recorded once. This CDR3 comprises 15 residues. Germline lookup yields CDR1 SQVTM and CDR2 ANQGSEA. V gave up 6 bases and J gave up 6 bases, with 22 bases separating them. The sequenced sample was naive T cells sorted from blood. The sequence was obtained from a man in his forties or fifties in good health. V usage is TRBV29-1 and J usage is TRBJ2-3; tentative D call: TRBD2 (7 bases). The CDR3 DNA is TGCAGCGTGGGGGGGGCCTCCCCAGTTCGTGATACGCAGTATTTT. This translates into CSVGGASPVRDTQYF.